The sequence of this T cell receptor (beta chain) was determined in a study of cytomegalovirus exposure and HLA in healthy donors. The study, taken as a whole, reports: Some public TCRs appeared in many individuals, while most sequences were rare. The study assumed roughly uniform donor sequencing depth for presence/absence analyses.

The PCR was carried out with 60 Vbeta primers and 13 Jbeta primers. TCRdb's copy holds only in-frame clones and misses some; the assay was immunoSEQ multiplex PCR. The data hold approximately 150,000 clones, with approximately 80% observed a single time. V dropped 2 bases and J dropped 0 bases, with 11 bases sitting between them. The V gene's germline CDR1 is MNHNS and CDR2 SASEGT. The CDR3 has 16 amino acids. A remark on this clone: Its antigen is currently unknown.

The source of this sequence is a young man in good health and CMV-seronegative. Sequencing was done on a sample of PBMCs. The rearrangement links TRBV6-1 to TRBJ1-5; tentatively, D is TRBD1 (5 bases). The CDR3 loop is CASSESGGYSNQPQHF. CDR3 sequence (DNA): TGTGCCAGCAGTGAAAGTGGGGGGTATAGCAATCAGCCCCAGCATTTT.